Sequencing of this TCR beta chain was carried out in a study of blood T cell repertoires in COVID-19. V lost 0 bases, J lost 1 base, and 9 bases lay in between. CDR3 length equals 15 residues. Germline V CDR1 and CDR2: MGHRA, YSYEKL. As processed by the authors: Counts of nucleated cells, estimated from reference gene primer amplification, were obtained. Generated by immunoSEQ multiplex PCR, the TCRdb table keeps only in-frame clones and is missing some. That table furnishes V, J and clone size, whereas the DNA furnished D and trimming. Of roughly 90,000 clones listed, approximately 88% are singletons.

The V call is TRBV4-1, the J call TRBJ1-1; D possibly corresponds to TRBD1 (5 bases). This clonotype was obtained from a middle-aged man with COVID-19, enrolled during active disease. The sequenced material came from peripheral blood. This CDR3 reads CASSQDSRENTEAFF. CDR3 DNA sequence: TGCGCCAGCAGCCAAGATTCCAGGGAGAACACTGAAGCTTTCTTT.